This T cell receptor (beta chain) was profiled in a study of T-cell reconstitution after alpha-beta-depleted transplantation in children. Using unique molecular identifiers, the investigators prepared the TCRbeta library. TCRdb ran MiXCR on the PCR reads and lists one entry per CDR3 protein. There are about 610,000 distinct CDR3 sequences in the sample; around 27% occur only once, and approximately 33% lies in the top ten. The material sequenced was PBMCs, taken before TCRalphabeta/CD19-depleted stem cell transplant. The source is a boy less than two years old with Wiskott-Aldrich syndrome, due to receive a stem cell transplant.

Written as DNA, the CDR3 is TGTGCCAGCAGCTTGGCCTGGATAGATGAGCAGTTCTTC. Protein: CASSLAWIDEQFF. The rearrangement joins TRBV5-5 to TRBJ2-1; D remains unclear. Per the germline V gene, CDR1 is SGHKS and CDR2 is YYEKEE (reference sequence). V was shortened by 0 bases and J by 8 bases, with 9 bases between the two germline ends. This CDR3 is built from 13 residues. Full variable domain (rest looked up from reference TRBV5-5 and TRBJ2-1): DAGVTQSPTHLIKTRGQQVTLRCSPISGHKSVSWYQQVLGQGPQFIFQYYEKEERGRGNFPDRFSARQFPNYSSELNVNALLLGDSALYLCASSLAWIDEQFFGPGTRLTVL.